The source of this T cell receptor beta chain is a study of blood T cell repertoires in COVID-19. CDR1 and CDR2 from the germline V gene are MNHNY and SVGAGI (reference sequence). Trimming shortened V by 0 bases and J by 6 bases, and 13 bases separated the two germline ends. This CDR3 has 15 residues. Profiling relied on immunoSEQ multiplex PCR, and the TCRdb table lists in-frame clones only, not all of them. The repertoire holds 250,000 or so clones, with roughly nine tenths as singletons. The J gene is TRBJ2-3, the V gene TRBV6-6; possibly TRBD1 for D (6 bases). Material: peripheral blood. The clonotype originates from a woman in her thirties or forties who had recovered from COVID-19. The CDR3 here is CASSYSWTARDTQYF. As DNA, the CDR3 is TGTGCCAGCAGTTACTCCTGGACAGCAAGGGATACGCAGTATTTT.